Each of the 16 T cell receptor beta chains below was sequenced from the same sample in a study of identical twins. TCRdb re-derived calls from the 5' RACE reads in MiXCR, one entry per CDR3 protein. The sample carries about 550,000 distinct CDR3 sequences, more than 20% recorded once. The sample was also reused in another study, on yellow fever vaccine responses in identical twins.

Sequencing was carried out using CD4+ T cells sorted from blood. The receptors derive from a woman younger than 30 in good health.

The CDR3 nucleotides are TGCGCCAGCAGTGAAGGGACAGGGGGCGCAGGGCAGTTCTTC. Its protein is CASSEGTGGAGQFF. V usage is TRBV10-1 and J usage is TRBJ2-1, with TRBD1 identical over 12 bases. V trimming: 3 bases; J trimming: 12 bases; junction bases outside the gene matches: 6. This CDR3 spans 14 amino acids. From germline, CDR1 is WNHNN and CDR2 SYGVQD (reference sequence).

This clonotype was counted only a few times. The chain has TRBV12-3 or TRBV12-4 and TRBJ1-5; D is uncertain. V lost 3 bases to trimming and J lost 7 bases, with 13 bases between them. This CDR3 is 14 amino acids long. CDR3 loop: CASSFPGGGQPQHF. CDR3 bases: TGTGCCAGCAGTTTCCCCGGTGGAGGACAGCCCCAGCATTTT.

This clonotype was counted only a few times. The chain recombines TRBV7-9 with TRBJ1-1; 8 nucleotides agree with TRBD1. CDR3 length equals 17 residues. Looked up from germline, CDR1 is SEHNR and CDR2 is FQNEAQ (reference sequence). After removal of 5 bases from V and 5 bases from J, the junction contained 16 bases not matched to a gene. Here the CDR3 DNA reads TGTGCCAGCAGCCCACTCTTGGTGGACAGGGACCGTACTGAAGCTTTCTTT. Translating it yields CASSPLLVDRDRTEAFF.

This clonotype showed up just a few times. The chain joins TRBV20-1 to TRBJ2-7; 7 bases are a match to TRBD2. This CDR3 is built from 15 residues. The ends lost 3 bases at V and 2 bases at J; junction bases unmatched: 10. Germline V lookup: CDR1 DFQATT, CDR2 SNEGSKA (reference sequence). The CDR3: CSASSKREATYEQYF. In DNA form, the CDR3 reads TGCAGTGCTAGCTCCAAACGGGAGGCTACCTACGAGCAGTACTTC.

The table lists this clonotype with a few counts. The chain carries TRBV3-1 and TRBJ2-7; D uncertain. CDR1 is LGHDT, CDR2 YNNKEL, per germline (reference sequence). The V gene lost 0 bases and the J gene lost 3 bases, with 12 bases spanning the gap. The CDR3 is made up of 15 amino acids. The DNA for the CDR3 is TGTGCCAGCAGCCAAGATCCCGTAATAATCTACGAGCAGTACTTC. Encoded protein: CASSQDPVIIYEQYF.

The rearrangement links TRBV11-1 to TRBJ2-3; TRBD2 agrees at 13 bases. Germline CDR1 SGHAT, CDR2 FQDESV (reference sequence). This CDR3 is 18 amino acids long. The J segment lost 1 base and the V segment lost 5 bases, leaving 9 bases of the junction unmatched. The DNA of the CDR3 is TGTGCCAGCAGCCCCGGACTAGCGGGAGTAGTTCGCACAGATACGCAGTATTTT. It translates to CASSPGLAGVVRTDTQYF.

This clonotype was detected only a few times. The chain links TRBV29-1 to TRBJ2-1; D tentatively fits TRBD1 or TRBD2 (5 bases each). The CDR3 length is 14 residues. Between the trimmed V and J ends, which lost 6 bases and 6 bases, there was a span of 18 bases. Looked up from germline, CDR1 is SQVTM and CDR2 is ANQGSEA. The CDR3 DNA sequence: TGCAGCGTAGTCGCGGCCCCTGGGGGCAATGAGCAGTTCTTC. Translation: CSVVAAPGGNEQFF.

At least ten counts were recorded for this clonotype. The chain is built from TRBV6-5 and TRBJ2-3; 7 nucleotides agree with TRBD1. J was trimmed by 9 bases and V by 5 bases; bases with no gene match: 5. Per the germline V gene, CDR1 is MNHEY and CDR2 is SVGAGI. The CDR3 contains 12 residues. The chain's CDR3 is CASSRDRGTQYF. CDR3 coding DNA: TGTGCCAGCAGTCGGGACAGAGGGACGCAGTATTTT.

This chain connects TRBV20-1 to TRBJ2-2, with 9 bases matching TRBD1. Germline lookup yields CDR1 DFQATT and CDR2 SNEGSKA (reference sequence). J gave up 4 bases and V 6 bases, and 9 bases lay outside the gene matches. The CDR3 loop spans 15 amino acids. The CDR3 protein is CSAPGTGPSTGELFF. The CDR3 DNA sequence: TGCAGTGCCCCCGGGACAGGGCCAAGCACCGGGGAGCTGTTTTTT.

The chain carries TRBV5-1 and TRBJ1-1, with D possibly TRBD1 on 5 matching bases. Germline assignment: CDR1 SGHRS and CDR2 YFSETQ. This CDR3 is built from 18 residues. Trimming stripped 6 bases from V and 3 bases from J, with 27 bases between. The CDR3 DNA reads TGCGCCAGCAAATTCCGCGGGAACAGGTTGGGGAGGGACACTGAAGCTTTCTTT. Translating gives CASKFRGNRLGRDTEAFF.

In DNA form, the CDR3 reads TGTGCCAGCAGCCCTAGCAGGGGGACAGCCAATCAGCCCCAGCATTTT. This gives the protein CASSPSRGTANQPQHF. V gene TRBV3-1 combines with J gene TRBJ1-5, with TRBD1 matching over 7 bases. V lost 4 bases to trimming and J lost 3 bases; unmatched junction nucleotides: 9. The CDR3 runs 16 residues. Germline lookup yields CDR1 LGHDT and CDR2 YNNKEL (reference sequence).

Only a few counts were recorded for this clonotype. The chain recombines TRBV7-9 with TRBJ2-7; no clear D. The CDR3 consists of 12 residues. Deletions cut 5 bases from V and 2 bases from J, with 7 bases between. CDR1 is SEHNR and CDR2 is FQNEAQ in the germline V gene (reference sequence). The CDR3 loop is CASSQYPYEQYF. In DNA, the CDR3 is TGTGCCAGCAGCCAGTACCCCTACGAGCAGTACTTC.

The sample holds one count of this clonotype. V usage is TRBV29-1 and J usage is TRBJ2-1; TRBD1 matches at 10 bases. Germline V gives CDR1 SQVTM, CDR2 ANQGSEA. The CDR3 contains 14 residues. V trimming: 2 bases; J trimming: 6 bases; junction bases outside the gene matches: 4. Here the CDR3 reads CSVEKGTGVNEQFF. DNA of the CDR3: TGCAGCGTTGAAAAGGGGACAGGGGTCAATGAGCAGTTCTTC.

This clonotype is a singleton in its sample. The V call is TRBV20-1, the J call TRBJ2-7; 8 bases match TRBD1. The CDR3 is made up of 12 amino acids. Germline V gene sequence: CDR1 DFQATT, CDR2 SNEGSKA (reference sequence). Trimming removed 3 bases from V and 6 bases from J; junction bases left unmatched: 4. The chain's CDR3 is CSARDRDCEQYF. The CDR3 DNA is TGCAGTGCTAGGGACAGGGACTGCGAGCAGTACTTC.

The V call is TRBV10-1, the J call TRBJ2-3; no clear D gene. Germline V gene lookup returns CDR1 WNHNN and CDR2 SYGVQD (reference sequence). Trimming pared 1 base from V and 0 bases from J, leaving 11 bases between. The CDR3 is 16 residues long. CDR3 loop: CASSEWIGSSTDTQYF. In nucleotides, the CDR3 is TGCGCCAGCAGTGAGTGGATAGGGTCTAGCACAGATACGCAGTATTTT.

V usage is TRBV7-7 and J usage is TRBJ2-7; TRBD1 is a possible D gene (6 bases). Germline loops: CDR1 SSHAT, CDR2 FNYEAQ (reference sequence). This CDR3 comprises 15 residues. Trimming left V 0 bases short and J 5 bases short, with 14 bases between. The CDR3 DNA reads TGTGCCAGCAGCTTAGCCATTTACAGGGCCCACGAGCAGTACTTC. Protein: CASSLAIYRAHEQYF.